This T cell receptor (beta chain) comes out of a study of T cell repertoires in cytomegalovirus infection. Study in general: CMV infection together with matching HLA type was indicated by public TCR beta signatures. Whole-study findings and limits: Carriage of CMV together with the relevant HLA was identifiable through cumulative public TCR beta family frequency.

Worth noting for this clonotype: Its antigen is unidentified.

TCRdb re-analysed the reads in MiXCR, keeping a single row per CDR3 protein. This sample has about 310,000 distinct CDR3 sequences, with 15% to 20% found just once. This CDR3 region has 16 residues. Germline-derived CDR1 and CDR2 are DFQATT and SNEGSKA (reference sequence). Trimming cost V 4 bases and J 0 bases; bases outside gene matches: 8. J is TRBJ2-5 and V is TRBV20-1, with 10 bases lining up with TRBD2. The source is a human donor in good health (CMV status not recorded). Some clones in this sample may be carry-over from other donors' samples. The sequenced sample consisted of PBMCs. The CDR3 loop reads CSATPRLAGNQETQYF. DNA for the CDR3: TGCAGTGCTACCCCCCGACTAGCGGGTAACCAAGAGACCCAGTACTTC.